These 14 T cell receptor beta chains were all obtained from the same sample, sequenced in a study of T cell responses to AZD1222 COVID-19 vaccine. Assay used: immunoSEQ multiplex PCR; TCRdb lists only in-frame clones, some missing. Seen here are roughly 150,000 clones, approximately 85% observed once, and the top ten hold more than 7%. This sample comprised peripheral blood, obtained on day 0 of AZD1222 vaccination. All receptors derive from an adult in good health.

This clone was observed once. J is TRBJ1-2 and V is TRBV12-2. TRBV12-2 is a pseudogene. The CDR3 is 17 residues long. The CDR3 is CASRLVFHWGLSPGYTF. The CDR3 coding sequence is TGTGCAAGTCGCTTAGTGTTCCACTGGGGATTAAGCCCGGGCTACACCTTC.

V is TRBV27 and J is TRBJ2-1, with TRBD2 matching over 16 bases. V trimming: 10 bases; J trimming: 1 base; junction bases outside the gene matches: 4. The CDR3 runs 16 residues. Germline-derived CDR1 and CDR2 are MNHEY and SMNVEV (reference sequence). DNA for the CDR3: TGTGCCACCCTGGGACTAGCGGGGGGGTCCTACAATGAGCAGTTCTTC. The encoded protein is CATLGLAGGSYNEQFF.

This sequence joins TRBV19 and TRBJ2-5; possible D gene TRBD1, 6 bases. The CDR3 totals 16 residues. Germline V gives CDR1 LNHDA, CDR2 SQIVND (reference sequence). Trimming cost V 6 bases and J 0 bases, with 17 bases left between them. The CDR3 DNA sequence: TGTGCCAGTAGCCTGGGGGCGGAGGTTTACCAAGAGACCCAGTACTTC. This encodes CASSLGAEVYQETQYF. Drawing the rest from reference TRBV19 and TRBJ2-5, the complete variable domain is DGGITQSPKYLFRKEGQNVTLSCEQNLNHDAMYWYRQDPGQGLRLIYYSQIVNDFQKGDIAEGYSVSREKKESFPLTVTSAQKNPTAFYLCASSLGAEVYQETQYFGPGTRLLVL.

CDR3 DNA: TGTGCCAGCTCATTTGGGACGGGGAACACTGAAGCTTTCTTT. As protein: CASSFGTGNTEAFF. The V call is TRBV18, the J call TRBJ1-1; possible D gene TRBD1, 5 bases. The CDR3 is 14 residues long. Germline-derived CDR1 and CDR2 are KGHSH and LQKENI. V shed 5 bases and J shed 1 base, with 11 bases lying between them.

Only one count was recorded for this clone. This chain connects TRBV11-2 to TRBJ2-3; no firm D call. The CDR3 has 12 residues. Germline V gene sequence: CDR1 SGHAT, CDR2 FQNNGV. Between the trimmed V and J ends, which lost 5 bases and 2 bases, there was a span of 5 bases. DNA of the CDR3: TGTGCCAGCAGCGGGGTCACAGATACGCAGTATTTT. Its protein is CASSGVTDTQYF.

The J gene is TRBJ2-5, the V gene TRBV29-1, with D possibly being TRBD1 (6 bases). The V and J ends lost 6 bases and 5 bases respectively, with 10 bases between them. Per germline, CDR1 SQVTM and CDR2 ANQGSEA. The CDR3 totals 11 residues. The CDR3 sequence is CSVSGVETQYF. CDR3 DNA sequence: TGCAGCGTATCAGGGGTGGAGACCCAGTACTTC.

The chain employs TRBV15 and TRBJ1-5; D might be TRBD1 (5 bases). The CDR3 is 14 residues long. Trimming left V 0 bases short and J 4 bases short, with 7 bases between. CDR1 and CDR2 (germline): LNHNV, YYDKDF (reference sequence). Written as DNA, the CDR3 is TGTGCCACCAGCAGAGACCGGGGGAATCAGCCCCAGCATTTT. Encoded protein: CATSRDRGNQPQHF.

The V gene is TRBV19, the J gene TRBJ1-1, with D tentatively TRBD1 (6 bases). Germline CDR1 reads LNHDA; CDR2 reads SQIVND (reference sequence). The CDR3 is 13 residues long. With 8 bases removed from V and 2 bases from J, the gap between germline ends came to 12 bases. CDR3 sequence (DNA): TGTGCCAGTCAATGGGGGCGAAACACTGAAGCTTTCTTT. Translated: CASQWGRNTEAFF.

The chain recombines TRBV3-1 (or the pseudogene TRBV3-2) with TRBJ2-7; either TRBD1 or TRBD2 may supply D (5 bases each). This CDR3 region has 15 residues. Trimming stripped 0 bases from V and 2 bases from J, with 11 bases between. CDR1 and CDR2 from the germline V gene are LGHDT and YNNKEL (reference sequence). DNA of the CDR3: TGTGCCAGCAGCCAAGATCTAGCAGGGCCCTACGAGCAGTACTTC. As protein: CASSQDLAGPYEQYF.

DNA for the CDR3: TGTGCCAGCAGCCTTAGACCGGCGGTATATGGCTACACCTTC. It is translated as CASSLRPAVYGYTF. The rearrangement joins TRBV6-9 to TRBJ1-2; no clear D. Germline values: CDR1 MNHGY, CDR2 SVAAGI. V was trimmed by 6 bases and J by 5 bases, leaving 16 bases between them. CDR3 length: 14 amino acids.

The chain combines TRBV4-1 with TRBJ2-6; D gene unclear. This CDR3 has 18 residues. From germline, CDR1 is MGHRA and CDR2 YSYEKL. V was clipped by 4 bases and J by 0 bases, with 16 bases between them. CDR3 sequence (DNA): TGCGCCAGCAGCCCGCACACTCGAACGGACTCTGGGGCCAACGTCCTGACTTTC. It specifies CASSPHTRTDSGANVLTF.

This clone appeared a single time. The CDR3 nucleotides read TGTGCCAGCAGCTTGGCCAGGGCGGAGCAGTTCTTC. This sequence encodes CASSLARAEQFF. The chain uses TRBV5-4 and TRBJ2-1; perhaps TRBD1 as D (5 bases). Germline CDR1 SGHNT, CDR2 YYREEE (reference sequence). This CDR3 contains 12 residues. The V end lost 0 bases, the J end lost 10 bases, and 8 bases lay between the germline ends.

This clone was seen just once. The chain recombines TRBV5-1 with TRBJ1-1; D may be TRBD1 (5 bases). The CDR3 has 15 residues. V shed 0 bases and J shed 4 bases, with 13 bases lying between them. Per the germline V gene, CDR1 is SGHRS and CDR2 is YFSETQ. The CDR3 is CASSLELGRATEAFF. The CDR3 region has the DNA TGCGCCAGCAGCTTGGAGTTGGGCAGGGCCACTGAAGCTTTCTTT. The full variable domain, in which reference TRBV5-1 and TRBJ1-1 provide the parts outside the CDR3, is KAGVTQTPRYLIKTRGQQVTLSCSPISGHRSVSWYQQTPGQGLQFLFEYFSETQRNKGNFPGRFSGRQFSNSRSEMNVSTLELGDSALYLCASSLELGRATEAFFGQGTRLTVV.

The chain combines TRBV12-3 or TRBV12-4 with TRBJ1-4; the D is unclear. V lost 3 bases to trimming and J lost 7 bases, with 3 bases between them. This CDR3 region has 11 residues. CDR3 coding DNA: TGTGCCAGCAGTTTGCTTGAAAAACTGTTTTTT. Protein product: CASSLLEKLFF.